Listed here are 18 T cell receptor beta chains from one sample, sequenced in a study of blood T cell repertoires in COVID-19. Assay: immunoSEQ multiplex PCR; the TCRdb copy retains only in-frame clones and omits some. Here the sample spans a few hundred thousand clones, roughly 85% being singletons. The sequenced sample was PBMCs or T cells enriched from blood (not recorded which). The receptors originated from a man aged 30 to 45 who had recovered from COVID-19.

The CDR3 region is CASSFSRVHGYTF. DNA of the CDR3: TGTGCCAGCAGTTTTTCCAGGGTCCATGGCTACACCTTC. This chain uses TRBV27 with TRBJ1-2, with a weak D call TRBD1 (5 bases). V lost 3 bases, J lost 6 bases, and 11 bases lay in between. Germline values: CDR1 MNHEY, CDR2 SMNVEV (reference sequence). The CDR3 sequence is 13 residues long.

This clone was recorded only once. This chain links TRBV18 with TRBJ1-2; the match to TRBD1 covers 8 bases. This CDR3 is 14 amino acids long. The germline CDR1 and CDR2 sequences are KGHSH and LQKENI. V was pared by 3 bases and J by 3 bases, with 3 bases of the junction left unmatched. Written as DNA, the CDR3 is TGTGCCAGCTCACCCGGGGGACAGGACTATGGCTACACCTTC. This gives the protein CASSPGGQDYGYTF.

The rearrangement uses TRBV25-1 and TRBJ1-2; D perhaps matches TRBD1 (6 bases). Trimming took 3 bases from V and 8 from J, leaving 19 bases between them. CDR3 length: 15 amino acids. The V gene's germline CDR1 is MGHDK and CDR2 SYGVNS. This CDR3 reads CASSDSVTGPGGYTF. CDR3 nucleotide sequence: TGTGCCAGCAGTGACTCAGTAACAGGGCCGGGGGGCTACACCTTC.

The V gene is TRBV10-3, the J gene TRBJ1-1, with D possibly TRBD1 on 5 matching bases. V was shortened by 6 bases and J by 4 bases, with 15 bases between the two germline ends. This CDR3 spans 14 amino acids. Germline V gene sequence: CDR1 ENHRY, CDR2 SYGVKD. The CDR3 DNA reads TGTGCCATCAGAGACTCTGACGGGGGCACTGAAGCTTTCTTT. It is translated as CAIRDSDGGTEAFF.

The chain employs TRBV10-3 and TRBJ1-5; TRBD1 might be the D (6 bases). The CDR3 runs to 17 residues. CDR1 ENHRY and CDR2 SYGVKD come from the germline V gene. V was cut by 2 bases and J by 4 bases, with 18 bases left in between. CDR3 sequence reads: CAISEVQGPTRNQPQHF. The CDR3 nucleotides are TGTGCCATCAGTGAGGTCCAGGGGCCAACCCGTAATCAGCCCCAGCATTTT.

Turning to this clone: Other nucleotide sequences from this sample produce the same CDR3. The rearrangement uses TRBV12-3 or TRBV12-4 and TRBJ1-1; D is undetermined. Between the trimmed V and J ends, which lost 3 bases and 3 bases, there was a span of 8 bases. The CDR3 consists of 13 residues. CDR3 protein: CASSLLGDTEAFF. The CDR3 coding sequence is TGTGCCAGCAGTTTGCTAGGCGACACTGAAGCTTTCTTT.

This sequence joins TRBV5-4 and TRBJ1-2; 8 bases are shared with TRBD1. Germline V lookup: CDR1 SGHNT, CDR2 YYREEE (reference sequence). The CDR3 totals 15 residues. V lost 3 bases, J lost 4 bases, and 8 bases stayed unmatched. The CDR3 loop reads CASSWAGQGVYGYTF. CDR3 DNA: TGTGCCAGCAGCTGGGCTGGACAGGGAGTCTATGGCTACACCTTC.

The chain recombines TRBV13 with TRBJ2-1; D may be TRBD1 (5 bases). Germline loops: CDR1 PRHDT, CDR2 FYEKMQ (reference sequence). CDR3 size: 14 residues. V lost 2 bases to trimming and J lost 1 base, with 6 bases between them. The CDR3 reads CASSLTGSYNEQFF. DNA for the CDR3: TGTGCCAGCAGCTTAACAGGTTCCTACAATGAGCAGTTCTTC.

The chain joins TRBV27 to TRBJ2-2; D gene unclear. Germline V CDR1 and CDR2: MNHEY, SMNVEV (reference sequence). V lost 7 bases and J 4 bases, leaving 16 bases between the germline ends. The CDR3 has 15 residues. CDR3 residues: CASTRVRSITGELFF. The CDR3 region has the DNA TGTGCCAGCACACGGGTTCGGTCCATCACCGGGGAGCTGTTTTTT.

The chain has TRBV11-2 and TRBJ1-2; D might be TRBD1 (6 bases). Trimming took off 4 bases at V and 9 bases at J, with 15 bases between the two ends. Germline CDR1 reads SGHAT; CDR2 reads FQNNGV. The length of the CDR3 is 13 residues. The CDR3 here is CASSSGGPRRYTF. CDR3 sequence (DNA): TGTGCCAGCAGCTCGGGGGGGCCCAGGCGCTACACCTTC.

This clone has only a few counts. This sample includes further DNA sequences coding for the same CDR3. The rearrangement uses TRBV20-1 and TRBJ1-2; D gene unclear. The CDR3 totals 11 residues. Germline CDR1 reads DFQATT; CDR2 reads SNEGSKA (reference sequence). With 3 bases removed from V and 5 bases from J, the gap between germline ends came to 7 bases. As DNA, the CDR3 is TGCAGTGCTAGGACTGTTTATGGCTACACCTTC. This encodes CSARTVYGYTF.

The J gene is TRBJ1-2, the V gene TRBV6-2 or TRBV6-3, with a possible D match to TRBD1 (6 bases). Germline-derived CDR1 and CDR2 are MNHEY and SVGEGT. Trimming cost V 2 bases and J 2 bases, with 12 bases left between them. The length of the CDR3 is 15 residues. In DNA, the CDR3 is TGTGCCAGCAGTTACCCCGGCAGGGGAAACTATGGCTACACCTTC. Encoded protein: CASSYPGRGNYGYTF.

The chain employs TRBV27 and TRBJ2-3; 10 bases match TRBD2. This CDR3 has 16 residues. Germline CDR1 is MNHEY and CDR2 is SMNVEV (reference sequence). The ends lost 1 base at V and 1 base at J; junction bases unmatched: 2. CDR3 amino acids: CASSLLSGGGTDTQYF. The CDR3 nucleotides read TGTGCCAGCAGTTTATTGAGCGGGGGGGGCACAGATACGCAGTATTTT.

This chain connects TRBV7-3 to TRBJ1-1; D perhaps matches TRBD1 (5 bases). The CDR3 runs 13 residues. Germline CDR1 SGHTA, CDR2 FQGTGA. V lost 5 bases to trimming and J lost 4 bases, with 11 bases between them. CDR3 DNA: TGTGCCAGCAGCAGGGGCGGGAGCACTGAAGCTTTCTTT. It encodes CASSRGGSTEAFF.

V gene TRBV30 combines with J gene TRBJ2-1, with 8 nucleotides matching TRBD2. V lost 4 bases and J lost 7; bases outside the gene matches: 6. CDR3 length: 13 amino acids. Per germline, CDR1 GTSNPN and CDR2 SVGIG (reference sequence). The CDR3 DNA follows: TGTGCCTGGAACCGGGGGGGTGGGAATGAGCAGTTCTTC. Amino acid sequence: CAWNRGGGNEQFF.

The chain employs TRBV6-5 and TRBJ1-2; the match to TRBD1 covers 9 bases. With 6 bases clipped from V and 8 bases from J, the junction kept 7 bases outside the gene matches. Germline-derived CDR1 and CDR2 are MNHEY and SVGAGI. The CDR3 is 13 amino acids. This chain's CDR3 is CASRVQGARGYTF. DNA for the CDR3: TGTGCCAGCAGGGTACAGGGGGCGCGCGGCTACACCTTC.

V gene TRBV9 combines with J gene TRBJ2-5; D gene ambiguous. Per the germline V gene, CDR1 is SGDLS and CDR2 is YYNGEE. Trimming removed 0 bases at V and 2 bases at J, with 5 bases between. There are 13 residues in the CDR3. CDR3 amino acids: CASSVGPQETQYF. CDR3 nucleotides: TGTGCCAGCAGCGTAGGGCCTCAAGAGACCCAGTACTTC.

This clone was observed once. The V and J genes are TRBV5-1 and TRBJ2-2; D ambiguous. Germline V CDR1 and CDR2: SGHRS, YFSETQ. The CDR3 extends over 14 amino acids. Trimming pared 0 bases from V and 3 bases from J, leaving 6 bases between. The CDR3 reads CASSLGGHTGELFF. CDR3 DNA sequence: TGCGCCAGCAGCTTGGGCGGCCACACCGGGGAGCTGTTTTTT.